This TCR beta chain is from a study of cytomegalovirus exposure and HLA in healthy donors. Study-wide points: TCR beta chain V- and J-gene trimming was linked, in a later analysis, to a missense variant in DCLRE1C. The only immune exposure information that was available was CMV serostatus. Later work found that TCR association rates differed between HLA loci; DRB1 had the most and HLA-C the fewest. Testing in vitro showed three CMV-associated chains specific for CMV antigens.

This clone was picked up a small number of times. Antigen: not known. A multiplex PCR was run with 60 Vbeta primers and 13 Jbeta primers. Data came from immunoSEQ multiplex PCR; TCRdb stores just in-frame clones and leaves some out. The sample shows over 100,000 clones, approximately 81% of them seen only once. The receptor was isolated from a male donor in good health and CMV-seronegative. The specimen sequenced was PBMCs.

The CDR3 loop is CASSFSFGGPLHF. The CDR3 DNA follows: TGTGCCAGCAGTTTTTCCTTCGGGGGGCCCCTCCACTTT. This sequence joins TRBV27 and TRBJ1-6, with D perhaps matching TRBD1 (5 bases). From germline, CDR1 is MNHEY and CDR2 SMNVEV (reference sequence). The CDR3 covers 13 residues. The V gene lost 3 bases and the J gene lost 13 bases, with 13 bases spanning the gap.